The 22 T cell receptor beta chains reported below all come from one sample, sequenced in a study of blood T cells in healthy people across ages. Then a second PCR, running roughly 6 to 12 cycles, was carried out with a sample-barcoded 5' primer and a J-beta primer mix. Each CDR3 protein is one row after TCRdb ran MiXCR on the 5' RACE reads. This table has around 800,000 distinct CDR3 sequences, about 46% appearing once. The source material was blood. The source of these receptors is a man older than 75 in good health.

V and J are TRBV4-1 and TRBJ2-7, with TRBD1 as a possible D gene (5 bases). This CDR3 region has 14 residues. V dropped 0 bases and J dropped 0 bases, with 6 bases sitting between them. Germline CDR1 reads MGHRA; CDR2 reads YSYEKL. The CDR3 is CASSQEGDSYEQYF. CDR3 coding DNA: TGCGCCAGCAGCCAAGAAGGGGACTCCTACGAGCAGTACTTC.

The genes are TRBV12-3 or TRBV12-4 and TRBJ2-7; D perhaps matches TRBD2 (7 bases). V was pared by 7 bases and J by 7 bases, with 26 bases between. The length of the CDR3 is 16 residues. The CDR3 DNA follows: TGTGCCAGCACCCTAGGGAGGGGGGGGGAGAACAATGAGCAGTACTTC. Its protein is CASTLGRGGENNEQYF.

This clonotype was detected only a few times. The gene calls are TRBV2 and TRBJ2-3, with D possibly TRBD2 on 6 matching bases. The germline CDR1 and CDR2 sequences are SNHLY and FYNNEI. This CDR3 has 15 amino acids. Trimming took 5 bases from V and 1 from J, leaving 13 bases between them. Here the CDR3 reads CASSIRAGRTDTQYF. The CDR3 nucleotides read TGTGCCAGCAGTATTAGAGCGGGCCGCACAGATACGCAGTATTTT.

This clonotype was observed a few times. The chain links TRBV13 to TRBJ2-2; 7 bases are a match to TRBD1. After removal of 5 bases from V and 4 bases from J, the junction contained 7 bases not matched to a gene. The CDR3 consists of 15 residues. The germline CDR1 and CDR2 sequences are PRHDT and FYEKMQ (reference sequence). The CDR3 nucleotides are TGTGCCAGCAGCGCACAGGGGATGAGCACCGGGGAGCTGTTTTTT. Its translation: CASSAQGMSTGELFF.

V is TRBV6-5 and J is TRBJ2-5; D perhaps matches TRBD2 (5 bases). The end of the DNA is better explained by TRBJ2-7, so the J call may be wrong. Germline V gene data show CDR1 as MNHEY and CDR2 as SVGAGI. The CDR3 covers 15 residues. The CDR3 sequence: CASSSKHGGGNEQYF. The CDR3, as DNA: TGTGCCAGCAGCTCGAAGCACGGAGGTGGGAACGAGCAGTACTTC.

This clonotype came up once. The chain couples TRBV20-1 to TRBJ1-2, with 8 bases identical to TRBD1. In germline, CDR1 is DFQATT, CDR2 SNEGSKA (reference sequence). The CDR3 is made up of 14 amino acids. V lost 6 bases, J lost 6 bases, and 12 bases stayed unmatched. The CDR3 sequence is CSAPHSGTGDGYTF. CDR3 DNA: TGCAGTGCGCCCCACTCCGGGACAGGAGATGGCTACACCTTC.

The J gene is TRBJ2-3, the V gene TRBV4-3; TRBD1 aligns across 7 bases. This CDR3 region has 16 residues. The V and J ends lost 1 base and 2 bases, in that order; junction bases with no gene match: 6. The germline gives CDR1 LGHNA, CDR2 YSLEER. CDR3 sequence reads: CASSQVDRALTDTQYF. The CDR3, as DNA: TGCGCCAGCAGCCAAGTCGACAGGGCCCTCACAGATACGCAGTATTTT.

This clonotype showed up just a few times. The rearrangement joins TRBV18 to TRBJ1-4; 7 bases line up with TRBD1. Losses at the gene ends were 3 bases for V and 8 bases for J; bases not matched to a gene: 15. The CDR3 is made up of 17 amino acids. The V gene's germline CDR1 is KGHSH and CDR2 LQKENI. The CDR3 protein is CASSPEAQTGLREKLFF. The CDR3 nucleotides read TGTGCCAGCTCACCGGAGGCTCAGACAGGGCTACGGGAAAAACTGTTTTTT.

Note on this clonotype: A much larger clone differs from this one at a single base, so this may be a read error. The rearrangement links TRBV20-1 to TRBJ2-1, with D tentatively TRBD1 (5 bases). The J call is uncertain, as TRBJ2-7 better fits the DNA end. Germline CDR1 DFQATT, CDR2 SNEGSKA (reference sequence). CDR3 length equals 13 residues. CDR3 sequence reads: CSASGRVPYGQYF. The CDR3 coding sequence is TGCAGTGCTAGTGGCAGGGTCCCCTACGGGCAGTACTTC.

This clonotype came up a few times. V and J are TRBV4-3 and TRBJ2-7, with 7 bases that match TRBD1. The J call may be mistaken, given a closer DNA end match to TRBJ2-4. Per germline, CDR1 LGHNA and CDR2 YSLEER. The CDR3 spans 14 residues. The CDR3 here is CASSQGQGRNIQYF. In nucleotides, the CDR3 is TGCGCCAGCAGCCAAGGACAGGGACGGAACATTCAGTACTTC.

A word on this clonotype: At one of its ends the junction is not consistent with the germline gene, which may arise from a read error. The rearrangement links TRBV6-6 to TRBJ2-4; tentative D call: TRBD1 (7 bases). The J call may be mistaken, given a closer DNA end match to TRBJ2-7. The germline gives CDR1 MNHNY, CDR2 SVGAGI (reference sequence). The CDR3 has 15 residues. Here the CDR3 reads CTSSGGTAVLSEQYF. CDR3 in DNA: TGTACCAGCAGTGGCGGGACAGCAGTTCTCTCCGAGCAGTACTTC.

The genes are TRBV21-1 and TRBJ2-1; TRBD2 was called by the table and not checked on the DNA. TRBV21-1 is listed as a pseudogene. There are 17 residues in the CDR3. In DNA, the CDR3 is TGTGCCAGCAGCAAATGTCTAGCGGGGGTTACCTACACTGAGCAGTTCTTC. It codes for CASSKCLAGVTYTEQFF.

This clonotype was observed a few times. The chain employs TRBV7-2 and TRBJ2-2; TRBD2 matches at 15 bases. This CDR3 has 20 amino acids. The junction had 6 bases not matched to a gene; V was cut back by 1 base and J by 0 bases. Germline CDR1 reads SGHTA; CDR2 reads FQGNSA. Written as DNA, the CDR3 is TGTGCCAGCAGCTTAGGGCCGGGACTAGCGGGAGGAGCGAACACCGGGGAGCTGTTTTTT. Its protein is CASSLGPGLAGGANTGELFF.

CDR3 in amino acids: CASSQGSVGIDEQFF. The CDR3 DNA follows: TGTGCCAGCAGCCAAGGATCTGTGGGAATCGATGAGCAGTTCTTC. V gene TRBV14 combines with J gene TRBJ2-1; no definite D call. Germline V CDR1 and CDR2: SGHDN, FVKESK. The CDR3 covers 15 residues. V shed 1 base and J shed 8 bases, with 15 bases lying between them.

In its sample, this clonotype was seen a few times. V gene TRBV5-1 combines with J gene TRBJ2-7; the match to TRBD1 covers 9 bases. The J segment lost 3 bases and the V segment lost 4 bases, leaving 8 bases of the junction unmatched. The germline V gene has CDR1 SGHRS and CDR2 YFSETQ. CDR3 size: 15 residues. CDR3 sequence: CASSPRDREGYEQYF. The CDR3, as DNA: TGCGCCAGCAGCCCCAGGGACAGGGAGGGCTACGAGCAGTACTTC.

The V gene is TRBV24-1, the J gene TRBJ2-3; 10 bases fit TRBD2. With 4 bases clipped from V and 6 bases from J, the junction kept 6 bases outside the gene matches. Germline V gives CDR1 KGHDR, CDR2 SFDVKD. There are 15 residues in the CDR3. In DNA form, the CDR3 reads TGTGCCACCAGTGACATAGCGGGAGGTCGGGATACGCAGTATTTT. Translated, it gives CATSDIAGGRDTQYF.

This clonotype was found a few times. V and J are TRBV12-3 or TRBV12-4 and TRBJ2-1; 12 bases line up with TRBD2. This CDR3 region has 16 residues. V shed 5 bases, J shed 7 bases, and the junction held 9 bases outside the gene matches. Here the CDR3 reads CASSNLAGGPGNEQFF. CDR3 DNA: TGTGCCAGCAGTAACCTAGCGGGAGGGCCTGGGAATGAGCAGTTCTTC.

This chain links TRBV20-1 with TRBJ2-5; 9 bases agree with TRBD2. The V gene's germline CDR1 is DFQATT and CDR2 SNEGSKA (reference sequence). This CDR3 region has 15 residues. The V segment lost 6 bases and the J segment 1 base; nucleotides outside the gene matches: 9. The CDR3 DNA follows: TGCAGTGCACTGATTGCGGGAGGGCCCCAAGAGACCCAGTACTTC. Its protein is CSALIAGGPQETQYF.

This chain links TRBV20-1 with TRBJ2-3; D unresolved. Looked up from germline, CDR1 is DFQATT and CDR2 is SNEGSKA (reference sequence). CDR3 length equals 13 residues. V gave up 8 bases and J gave up 2 bases, with 14 bases separating them. The CDR3 protein is CSLDLGSTDTQYF. CDR3 sequence (DNA): TGCAGTCTCGACCTGGGCTCCACAGATACGCAGTATTTT.

J is TRBJ2-1 and V is TRBV2, with 11 bases identical to TRBD2. Germline V CDR1 and CDR2: SNHLY, FYNNEI. Trimming took 2 bases from V and 0 from J; bases not matched to a gene: 12. CDR3 length: 20 amino acids. The CDR3 here is CASSESRLAGISSSYNEQFF. For the CDR3, the DNA is TGTGCCAGCAGTGAATCGAGACTAGCGGGAATAAGTAGCTCCTACAATGAGCAGTTCTTC. The variable domain in full, completed from reference TRBV2 and TRBJ2-1, reads EPEVTQTPSHQVTQMGQEVILRCVPISNHLYFYWYRQILGQKVEFLVSFYNNEISEKSEIFDDQFSVERPDGSNFTLKIRSTKLEDSAMYFCASSESRLAGISSSYNEQFFGPGTRLTVL.

J is TRBJ2-3 and V is TRBV20-1, with D unresolved. The V gene's germline CDR1 is DFQATT and CDR2 SNEGSKA (reference sequence). Trimming stripped 0 bases from V and 6 bases from J, with 13 bases between. The length of the CDR3 is 14 residues. CDR3 DNA: TGCAGTGCTAGAGATCTTTGGATATCGGATACGCAGTATTTT. Translating gives CSARDLWISDTQYF.

This clonotype was seen repeatedly, ten times or more. V and J are TRBV7-8 and TRBJ2-7; possibly TRBD2 for D (5 bases). V was trimmed by 4 bases and J by 1 base, leaving 17 bases between them. The CDR3 covers 16 residues. The germline gives CDR1 SGHVS, CDR2 FQNEAQ. DNA of the CDR3: TGTGCCAGCAGCTCTATATGGGGAGAGGAATCCTACGAGCAGTACTTC. Its protein product is CASSSIWGEESYEQYF. Full variable domain (outside the CDR3, taken from reference TRBV7-8 and TRBJ2-7): GAGVSQSPRYKVAKRGQDVALRCDPISGHVSLFWYQQALGQGPEFLTYFQNEAQLDKSGLPSDRFFAERPEGSVSTLKIQRTQQEDSAVYLCASSSIWGEESYEQYFGPGTRLTVT.